This paragraph covers one TCR beta chain sequence. This sample was included in a study of CD8+CD57+ T cells in acquired aplastic anemia. Across the whole study: About 10 million reads, on average, were obtained for CD4+ cells from healthy donors.

The CDR3 contains 14 residues. The germline V gene encodes CDR1 DFQATT and CDR2 SNEGSKA (reference sequence). The V and J ends lost 3 bases and 5 bases, in that order; junction bases with no gene match: 6. Genomic DNA acted as the template from which TCR beta VDJ combination and CDR3 sequence profiling were carried out. MiXCR, applied by TCRdb to the reads, yields one record per CDR3 protein. The sample includes fewer than 250,000 distinct CDR3 sequences, around 59% of them seen just once. V and J are TRBV20-1 and TRBJ1-5; TRBD1 matches 8 bases. The material sequenced was sorted CD4+, CD8+, or CD8+CD57+ T cells (not recorded which) from PBMCs. The clonotype was recovered from a human donor in good health, serving as a control. The CDR3 here is CSASRGQVYQPQHF. CDR3 DNA sequence: TGCAGTGCTAGTAGGGGACAGGTTTATCAGCCCCAGCATTTT.